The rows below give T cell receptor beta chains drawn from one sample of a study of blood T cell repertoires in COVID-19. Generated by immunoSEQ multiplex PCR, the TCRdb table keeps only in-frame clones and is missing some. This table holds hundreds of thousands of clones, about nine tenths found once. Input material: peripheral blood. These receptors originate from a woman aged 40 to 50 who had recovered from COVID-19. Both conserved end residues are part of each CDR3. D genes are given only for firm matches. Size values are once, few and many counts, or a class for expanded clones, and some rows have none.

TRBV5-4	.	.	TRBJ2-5	TGTGCCAGCAGCCCTAGGGGGGAGGGGGAGACCCAGTACTTC	CASSPRGEGETQYF
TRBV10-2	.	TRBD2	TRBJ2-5	TGCGCCAGCACTCTCACGGGGAGGGGAGGGACCCAGTACTTC	CASTLTGRGGTQYF
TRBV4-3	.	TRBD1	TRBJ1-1	TGCGCCAGCAGCCAAGACCCTGGGGACAGAGCTTTCTTT	CASSQDPGDRAFF
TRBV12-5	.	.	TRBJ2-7	TGTGCTAGTGGTACCGGGACAAGGACTGGCGAGCAGTACTTC	CASGTGTRTGEQYF
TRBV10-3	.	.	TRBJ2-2	TGTGCCATCAGTGCCCTTAACCGGGACACCGGGGAGCTGTTTTTT	CAISALNRDTGELFF
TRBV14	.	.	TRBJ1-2	TGTGCCAGCAGCAAGGGCGGGACTTACTATGGCTACACCTTC	CASSKGGTYYGYTF
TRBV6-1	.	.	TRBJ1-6	TGTGCCAGCAGTGAAAGGGGCGGCGGTTCACCCCTCCACTTT	CASSERGGGSPLHF
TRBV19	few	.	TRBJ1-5	TGTGCCAGTAGTCTTCTACCGGTCTACGTTAACAGTCAGCCCCAGCATTTT	CASSLLPVYVNSQPQHF
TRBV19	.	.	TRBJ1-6	TGTGCCAGTAGTCTACGACAGTTAAATTCACCCCTCCACTTT	CASSLRQLNSPLHF
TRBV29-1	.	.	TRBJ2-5	TGCAGCGTTGGGCCAAAAGAGACCCAGTACTTC	CSVGPKETQYF
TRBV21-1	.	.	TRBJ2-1	TGTGCCAGCAGCACCCGGACTAGCGGGGGTACCTTAGGCTCCTACAATGAGCAGTTCTTC	CASSTRTSGGTLGSYNEQFF
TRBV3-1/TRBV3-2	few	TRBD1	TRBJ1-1	TGTGCCAGCAGTCGAACAGGGGACACTGAAGCTTTCTTT	CASSRTGDTEAFF
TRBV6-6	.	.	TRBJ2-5	TGTGCCAGCAGTCCCGGGCTTCAAGGGGGAGAGACCCAGTACTTC	CASSPGLQGGETQYF
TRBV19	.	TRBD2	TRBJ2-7	TGTGCCAGTAGCGCTAGCGGGGGAGCAAGCTACGAGCAGTACTTC	CASSASGGASYEQYF
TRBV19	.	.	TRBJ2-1	TGTGCCAGTAGTCCCGACGGGAGCTCCTACAATGAGCAGTTCTTC	CASSPDGSSYNEQFF
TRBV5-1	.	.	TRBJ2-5	TGCGCCAGCAGCACAACAGAGACCCAGTACTTC	CASSTTETQYF
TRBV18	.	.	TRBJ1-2	TGTGCCAGCTCACCGGCAGGGTTCTATGGCTACACCTTC	CASSPAGFYGYTF
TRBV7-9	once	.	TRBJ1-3	TGTGCCAGCAGTCGACAGAACTCTGGAAACACCATATATTTT	CASSRQNSGNTIYF